The T cell receptor (beta chain) under discussion was sequenced for a study of cytotoxic CD8 clonotypes in ibrutinib-treated CLL (dated by TCRdb to about 2021). Context from the whole study: In this cohort, about 16 patients were treatment-naive and approximately ten were relapsed/refractory, while around 17 had unmutated IGHV. Responses were partial in roughly 24 patients and complete in 2; after median around 68 months follow-up, around 15 stayed in remission and about 12 progressed. Cryopreserved peripheral blood mononuclear cells were obtained prior to treatment, at the time of response, and at either disease progression or sustained remission. Patients were still on ibrutinib when every remission and progressive disease sample was collected. Samples at response were collected after a median of approximately twelve months of treatment, with a range of about 6 to 40 months. An average of about 250,000 productive templates and 80,000 to 95,000 productive rearrangements was obtained per sample. Longitudinal samples were available for about 30% of the 86 trial participants.

The goal of deep resolution MiSeq sequencing was a depth between 1 in 1 million and 1 in 200,000 T cells, and coverage averaged 10x per clonotype. The immunoSEQ hsTCRB Kit was used to generate the TCR beta libraries. The study's own analysis went as follows. Data were analyzed with ImmunoSEQ Data Assistant and ImmunoSEQ Analyzer, with V, D and J genes assigned per IMGT definitions. Clonality was computed as one minus normalized Shannon entropy of productive rearrangement frequencies, ranging from 0 to 1. Only overrepresented clonotypes making up at least 0.05% of the repertoire of each patient were included in the public clonotype analysis. Approximately 14 age-matched healthy donor repertoires from immuneACCESS were used as controls for clonality. What TCRdb holds here is the immuneACCESS table cut down to in-frame rearrangements. Part of the clones is not present; checked against another copy, under half of the missing clones reflect an unresolved V gene, and the others are unexplained. V and J calls and clone size are as listed in that table; D and trimming were resolved from the DNA. Present in this sample are approximately 120,000 clones, roughly 84% of which were seen just once. In total, the top ten clones hold 3% to 4% of the sample.

Overall results and qualifications from the work: Clonality rose at ibrutinib response, remained stable during sustained remission, and dropped back toward baseline at progression. Baseline clonality exceeded that of age-matched healthy donors and correlated strongly with circulating CD8+ T-cell counts. Public clonotypes were found to be uncommon and were observed to contract or remain stable during treatment; the increase in clonality was shown to reflect expansion of private clonotypes at ibrutinib response. Sustained-remission and progressing patients did not have matched sampling times, and lymph node repertoires were not examined.

Reading the label with the study, this specimen's time point is: approximately 25 months on ibrutinib. For TCR beta library preparation, roughly 2 micrograms of genomic DNA were extracted from the cryopreserved PBMCs. Longitudinal blood samples from CLL patients on ibrutinib monotherapy were analyzed using high-throughput TCR beta sequencing. The patients took part in an open-label, single-center phase 2 trial of ibrutinib monotherapy. As to this clone: Its binding antigen is unknown. No much larger clone exists at a distance of one base, and base qualities are not known.

The sequencing here drew on PBMCs, taken after 24 months of ibrutinib treatment. The origin of this receptor is a human donor with chronic lymphocytic leukemia.

DNA sequence: TGTGCCAGCAGTACGGGGGCGGGAAACTATGGCTACACCTTC. Translated, it gives CASSTGAGNYGYTF. The chain is encoded by TRBV28 joined to TRBJ1-2; TRBD1 is perhaps the D gene, given 6 matching bases. CDR3 length: 14 amino acids, cysteine to phenylalanine. The kept DNA is CDR3 alone, 42 bases in frame from the first base. V is reduced by 5 bases and J by 2 bases, leaving a spacing of 12 bases between them. The germline V gene sets CDR1 to MDHEN and CDR2 to SYDVKM.